This T cell receptor (beta chain) is drawn from a study of PD-1 blockade in classical Hodgkin lymphoma (dated by TCRdb to about 2020). In terms of the full investigation: Nivolumab dosing was 3 mg/kg intravenously every 2 weeks, continuing until either disease progression or unacceptable toxicity. The study used TCR beta sequencing and CyTOF to define a peripheral blood immune signature of response to PD-1 blockade in classical Hodgkin lymphoma. What the study reported, not specific to this receptor: Patients starting nivolumab less than 1 year after ASCT had lower diversity and were excluded from later analyses to avoid confounding by immune reconstitution. Trial patients achieving complete response had baseline diversity similar to newly diagnosed patients, whereas partial responders and progressors had significantly lower diversity. The study was restricted to a single clinical trial cohort, and the causes of repertoire differences, possibly disease activity or prior therapy, were left undefined. Baseline TCR diversity was reported to be lower in newly diagnosed patients than in healthy donors, and even lower in relapsed/refractory patients. A significant rise by C4D1 was seen in CD4+ but not CD8+ TCR diversity (p=0.0027 vs p=0.16), with the rise being most apparent in complete responders (p=0.02).

The Qiagen DNeasy kit was used to extract genomic DNA from unsorted PBMCs and from the negatively selected CD4+ and CD8+ fractions. Amplification of TCR beta CDR3 regions was done by immunoSEQ multiplex PCR with primers that anneal to V and J segments. Amplification bias was minimized using a synthetic immune receptor repertoire, and residual bias was removed computationally after sequencing. As for how the authors treated the data: Repertoire diversity was quantified as the Shannon entropy index using custom Python scripts. The unsorted, CD4+ and CD8+ repertoires were each analyzed separately, with the exception of combined analyses, where CD4+ and CD8+ sequences were merged in silico. Clonal expansion was defined as at least a 2-fold frequency increase after treatment relative to C1D1, with a pseudocount of 0.5 for undetected baseline clones. Clones with 0 or 1 copy at C1D1 were classified as singleton clones, and clones with 2 or more copies were classified as non-singleton clones. Clones expanded in unsorted samples were assigned a CD4+, CD8+ or unknown annotation through matching of protein sequences in sorted samples from the same patient. Wilcoxon tests were applied to paired samples to test diversity changes from C1D1 to C4D1. The clones in this table, taken by TCRdb from immuneACCESS, are in-frame only. Not every clone is retained; where verified, under half of the shortfall comes from an unresolved V gene, and the cause of the rest is unknown. The DNA gave D and trimming, while V, J and clone size come from that table. This sample gives about 110,000 clones in total; 80% to 90% of them show up just once. Together, the top ten hold nearly 20% of the sample.

In the case of this clone: Its antigen remains unidentified. Per-nucleotide qualities are absent, and no much larger clonotype sits a single base away.

The time point label, read with the paper, signifies: cycle 2 day 1 (C2D1) of nivolumab. Every trial patient had relapsed following autologous stem cell transplantation, and prior brentuximab vedotin exposure was what differed among cohorts A, B and C. A total of more than 55 patients with relapsed/refractory classical Hodgkin lymphoma made up the trial cohort, and each patient's best overall response was complete response, partial response or progressive disease. Single-agent nivolumab was administered to trial patients in the multi-cohort phase II CheckMate 205 trial. An independent review committee assessed best overall response by applying the 2007 International Working Group response criteria. PBMCs from the trial were collected at three points: immediately before nivolumab initiation (C1D1), and during therapy at cycle 2 day 1 and cycle 4 day 1. Peripheral blood was collected in 8 mL Vacutainer Cell Preparation Tubes, from which PBMCs were isolated by centrifugation and then cryopreserved.

From the germline V gene, CDR1 is MNHEY and CDR2 is SVGAGI. Trimming at the junction amounts to 6 bases on V and 6 bases on J, and the germline ends lie 14 bases apart. The CDR3 spans 13 residues, from the cysteine through the phenylalanine. Only the CDR3 part of the read is kept: 39 bases, read in frame from the first base. This TCR was sampled from a human donor with classical Hodgkin lymphoma. The starting material was peripheral blood mononuclear cells (PBMCs), obtained before the second cycle of nivolumab. The V and J segments used are TRBV6-5 and TRBJ2-5, with the D gene uncertain. CDR3 protein: CASSPGSQQTQYF. The DNA is as follows: TGTGCCAGCAGCCCGGGCTCGCAACAGACCCAGTACTTC.